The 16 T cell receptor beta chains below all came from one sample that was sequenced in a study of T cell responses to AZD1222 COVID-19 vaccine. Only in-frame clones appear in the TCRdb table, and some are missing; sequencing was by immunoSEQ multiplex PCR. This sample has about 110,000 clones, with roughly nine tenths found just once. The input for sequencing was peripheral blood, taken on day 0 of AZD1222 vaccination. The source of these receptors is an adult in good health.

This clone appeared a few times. The chain's CDR3 is CASSPLPGGQPQHF. The CDR3 DNA reads as TGCGCCAGCAGCCCTCTCCCGGGGGGCCAGCCCCAGCATTTT. This chain links TRBV23-1 with TRBJ1-5; possible D gene TRBD1, 6 bases. TRBV23-1 is an open reading frame, and its role is uncertain. This CDR3 spans 14 amino acids. Trimming pared 6 bases from V and 7 bases from J, leaving 16 bases between.

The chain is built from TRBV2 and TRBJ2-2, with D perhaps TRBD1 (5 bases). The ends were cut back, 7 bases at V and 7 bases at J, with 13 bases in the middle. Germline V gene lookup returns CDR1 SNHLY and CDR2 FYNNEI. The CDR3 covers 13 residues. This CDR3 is CASNQGMGGELFF. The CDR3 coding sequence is TGTGCCAGCAATCAGGGCATGGGCGGGGAGCTGTTTTTT. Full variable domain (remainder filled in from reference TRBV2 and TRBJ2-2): EPEVTQTPSHQVTQMGQEVILRCVPISNHLYFYWYRQILGQKVEFLVSFYNNEISEKSEIFDDQFSVERPDGSNFTLKIRSTKLEDSAMYFCASNQGMGGELFFGEGSRLTVL.

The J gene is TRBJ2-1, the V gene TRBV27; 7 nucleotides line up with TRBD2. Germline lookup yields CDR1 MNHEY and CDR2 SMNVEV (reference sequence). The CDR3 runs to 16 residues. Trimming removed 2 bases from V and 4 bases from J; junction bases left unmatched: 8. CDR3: CASSLMGTTQYNEQFF. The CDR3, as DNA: TGTGCCAGCAGTTTAATGGGGACTACGCAATACAATGAGCAGTTCTTC.

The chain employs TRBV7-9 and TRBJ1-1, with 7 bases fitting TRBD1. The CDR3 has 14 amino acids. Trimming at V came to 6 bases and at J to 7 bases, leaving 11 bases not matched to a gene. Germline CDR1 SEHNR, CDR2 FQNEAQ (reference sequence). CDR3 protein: CASSILQGFIEAFF. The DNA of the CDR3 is TGTGCCAGCAGTATTTTACAGGGGTTTATTGAAGCTTTCTTT. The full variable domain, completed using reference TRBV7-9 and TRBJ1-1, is DTGVSQNPRHKITKRGQNVTFRCDPISEHNRLYWYRQTLGQGPEFLTYFQNEAQLEKSRLLSDRFSAERPKGSFSTLEIQRTEQGDSAMYLCASSILQGFIEAFFGQGTRLTVV.

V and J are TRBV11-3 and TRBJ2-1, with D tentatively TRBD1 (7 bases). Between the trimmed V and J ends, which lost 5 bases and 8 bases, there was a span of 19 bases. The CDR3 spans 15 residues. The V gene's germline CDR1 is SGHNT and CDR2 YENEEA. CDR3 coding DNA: TGTGCCAGCAGCCATCGACAGGGAGGAAGAGATGAGCAGTTCTTC. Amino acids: CASSHRQGGRDEQFF.

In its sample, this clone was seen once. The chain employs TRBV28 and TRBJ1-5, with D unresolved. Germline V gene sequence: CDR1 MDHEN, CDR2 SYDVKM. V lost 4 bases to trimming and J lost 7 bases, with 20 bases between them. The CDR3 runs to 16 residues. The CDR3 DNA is TGTGCCAGCAGTTCCCCAGAGGGCGCGAATAACCAGCCCCAGCATTTT. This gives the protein CASSSPEGANNQPQHF.

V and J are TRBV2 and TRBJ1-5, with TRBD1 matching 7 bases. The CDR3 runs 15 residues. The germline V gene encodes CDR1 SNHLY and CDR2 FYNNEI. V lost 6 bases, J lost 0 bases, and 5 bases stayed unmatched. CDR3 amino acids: CASRVDRVSNQPQHF. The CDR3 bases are TGTGCCAGCAGAGTCGACAGGGTTAGCAATCAGCCCCAGCATTTT.

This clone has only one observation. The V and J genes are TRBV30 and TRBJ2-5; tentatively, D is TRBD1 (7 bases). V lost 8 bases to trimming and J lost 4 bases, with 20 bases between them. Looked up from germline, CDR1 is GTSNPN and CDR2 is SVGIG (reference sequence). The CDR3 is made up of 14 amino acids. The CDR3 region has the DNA TGTGCCGGGTACATCCAGGGGGGAAGAGAGACCCAGTACTTC. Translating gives CAGYIQGGRETQYF.

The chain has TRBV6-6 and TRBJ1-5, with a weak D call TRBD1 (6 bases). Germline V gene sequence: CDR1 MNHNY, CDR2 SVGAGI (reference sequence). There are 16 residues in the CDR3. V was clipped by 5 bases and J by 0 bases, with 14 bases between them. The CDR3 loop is CASSRTTGTSNQPQHF. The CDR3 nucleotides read TGTGCCAGCAGTCGAACTACAGGGACTAGCAATCAGCCCCAGCATTTT.

The CDR3 coding sequence is TGTGCCAGCAGTGACGACAGGGATTTGAATGAAAAACTGTTTTTT. As protein: CASSDDRDLNEKLFF. This chain links TRBV25-1 with TRBJ1-4; TRBD1 matches at 7 bases. With 3 bases clipped from V and 5 bases from J, the junction kept 6 bases outside the gene matches. This CDR3 is built from 15 residues. CDR1 and CDR2 from the germline V gene are MGHDK and SYGVNS.

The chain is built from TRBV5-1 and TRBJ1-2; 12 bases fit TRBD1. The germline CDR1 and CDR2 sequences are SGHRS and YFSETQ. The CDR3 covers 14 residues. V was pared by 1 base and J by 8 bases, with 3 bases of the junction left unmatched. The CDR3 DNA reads TGCGCCAGCAGCTTGTCCGGGACAGGGGGCGGCTACACCTTC. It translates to CASSLSGTGGGYTF.

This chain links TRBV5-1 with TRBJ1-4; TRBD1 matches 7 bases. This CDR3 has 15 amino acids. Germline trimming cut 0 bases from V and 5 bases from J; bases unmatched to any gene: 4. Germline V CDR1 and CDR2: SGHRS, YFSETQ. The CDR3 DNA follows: TGCGCCAGCAGCTTGGGGGACAGAGAAAATGAAAAACTGTTTTTT. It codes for CASSLGDRENEKLFF.

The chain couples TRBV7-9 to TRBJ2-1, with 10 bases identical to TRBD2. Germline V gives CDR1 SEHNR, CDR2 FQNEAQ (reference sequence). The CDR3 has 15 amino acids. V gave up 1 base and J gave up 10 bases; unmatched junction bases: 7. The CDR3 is CASSLGAGGPEEQFF. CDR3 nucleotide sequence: TGTGCCAGCAGCTTAGGAGCGGGAGGGCCGGAGGAGCAGTTCTTC.

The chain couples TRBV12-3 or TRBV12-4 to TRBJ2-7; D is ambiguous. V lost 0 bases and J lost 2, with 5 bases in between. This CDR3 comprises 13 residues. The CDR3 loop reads CASSLAQAYEQYF. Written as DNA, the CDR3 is TGTGCCAGCAGTTTAGCGCAGGCCTACGAGCAGTACTTC.

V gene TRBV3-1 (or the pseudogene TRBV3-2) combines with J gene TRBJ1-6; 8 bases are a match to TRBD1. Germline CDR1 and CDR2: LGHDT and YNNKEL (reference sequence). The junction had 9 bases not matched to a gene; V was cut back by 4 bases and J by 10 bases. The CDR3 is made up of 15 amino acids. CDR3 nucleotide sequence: TGTGCCAGCAGCCTACGAAGGACAGGGAAGTCACCCCTCCACTTT. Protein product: CASSLRRTGKSPLHF.

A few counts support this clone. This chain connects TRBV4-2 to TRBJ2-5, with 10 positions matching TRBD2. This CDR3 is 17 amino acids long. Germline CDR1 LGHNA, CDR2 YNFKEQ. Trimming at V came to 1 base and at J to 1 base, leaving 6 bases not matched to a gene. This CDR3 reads CASSQANSGGTQETQYF. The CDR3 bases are TGTGCCAGCAGCCAAGCAAATAGCGGGGGGACCCAAGAGACCCAGTACTTC.